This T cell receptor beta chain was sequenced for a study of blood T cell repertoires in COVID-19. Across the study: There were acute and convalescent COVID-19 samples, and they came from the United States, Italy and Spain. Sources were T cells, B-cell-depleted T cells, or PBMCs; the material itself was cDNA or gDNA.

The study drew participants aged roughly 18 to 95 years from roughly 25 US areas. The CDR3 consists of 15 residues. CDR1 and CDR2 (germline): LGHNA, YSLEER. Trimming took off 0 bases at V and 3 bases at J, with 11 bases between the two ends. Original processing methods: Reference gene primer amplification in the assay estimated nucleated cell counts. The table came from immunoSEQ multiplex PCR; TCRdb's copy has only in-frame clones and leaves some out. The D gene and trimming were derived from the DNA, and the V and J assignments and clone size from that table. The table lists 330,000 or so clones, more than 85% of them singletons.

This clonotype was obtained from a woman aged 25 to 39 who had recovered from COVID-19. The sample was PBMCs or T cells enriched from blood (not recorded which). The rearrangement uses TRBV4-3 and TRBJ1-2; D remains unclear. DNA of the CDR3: TGCGCCAGCAGCCAAGACTTTCTAGGATACTATGGCTACACCTTC. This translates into CASSQDFLGYYGYTF.